The following is a T cell receptor (beta chain) sequence with its context. The Seattle patients joined while their infection was active and were tracked longitudinally afterward. The source of the sample is a study of blood T cell repertoires in COVID-19. Original processing methods: Reference gene primer amplification gave estimated nucleated cell counts. TCRdb keeps only in-frame clones here, not all; method: immunoSEQ multiplex PCR. V and J calls and clone size are copied from that table; D and trimming were computed from the DNA. Counted here are approximately 300,000 clones, around 90% occurring once; the ten biggest clones make up approximately 6.8%. The clonotype originates from a young woman with COVID-19, enrolled during active disease. Sequenced input: peripheral blood.

In DNA form, the CDR3 reads TGTGCCACCAGTGATTTCGGGAGTTTGGAAACAGATACGCAGTATTTT. Encoded protein: CATSDFGSLETDTQYF. The chain combines TRBV24-1 with TRBJ2-3; D is perhaps TRBD2 (6 bases). The CDR3 runs to 16 residues. Trimming pared 1 base from V and 3 bases from J, leaving 13 bases between. Germline V gene lookup returns CDR1 KGHDR and CDR2 SFDVKD.